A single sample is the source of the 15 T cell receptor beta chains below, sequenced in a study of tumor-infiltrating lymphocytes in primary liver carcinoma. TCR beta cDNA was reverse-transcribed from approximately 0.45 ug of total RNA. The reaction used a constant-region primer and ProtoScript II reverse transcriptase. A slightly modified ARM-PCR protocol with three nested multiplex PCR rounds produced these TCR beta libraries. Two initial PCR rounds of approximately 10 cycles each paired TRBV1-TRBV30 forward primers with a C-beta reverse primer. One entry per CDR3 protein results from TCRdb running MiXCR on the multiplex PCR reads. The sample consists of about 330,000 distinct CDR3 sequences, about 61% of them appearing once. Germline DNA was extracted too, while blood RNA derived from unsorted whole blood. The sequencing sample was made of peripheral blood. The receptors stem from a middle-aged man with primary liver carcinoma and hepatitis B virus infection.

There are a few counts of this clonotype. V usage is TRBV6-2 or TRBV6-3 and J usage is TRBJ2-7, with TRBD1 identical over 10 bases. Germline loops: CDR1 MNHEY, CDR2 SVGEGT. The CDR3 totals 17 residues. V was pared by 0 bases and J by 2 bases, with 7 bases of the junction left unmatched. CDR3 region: CASSYSTDRGPTYEQYF. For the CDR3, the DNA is TGTGCCAGCAGTTACTCGACAGACAGGGGGCCGACCTACGAGCAGTACTTC.

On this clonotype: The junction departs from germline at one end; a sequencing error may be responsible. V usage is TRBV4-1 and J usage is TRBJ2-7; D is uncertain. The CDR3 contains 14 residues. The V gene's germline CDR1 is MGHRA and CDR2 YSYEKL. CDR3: CASSQGVGSYEHYF. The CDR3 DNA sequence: TGCGCCAGCAGCCAAGGGGTGGGATCCTACGAGCACTACTTC.

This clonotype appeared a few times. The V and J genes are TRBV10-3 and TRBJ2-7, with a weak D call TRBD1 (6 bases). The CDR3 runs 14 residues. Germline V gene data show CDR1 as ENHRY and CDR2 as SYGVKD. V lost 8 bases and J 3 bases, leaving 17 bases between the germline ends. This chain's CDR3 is CAISQLGTNYEQYF. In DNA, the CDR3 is TGTGCCATCTCGCAACTGGGGACAAACTACGAGCAGTACTTC.

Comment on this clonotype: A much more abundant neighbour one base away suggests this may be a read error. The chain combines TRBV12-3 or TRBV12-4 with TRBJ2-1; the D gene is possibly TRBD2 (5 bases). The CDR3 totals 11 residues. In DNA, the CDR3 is TGTACCAGCGGACCTACGAATGAGCAGTTCTTC. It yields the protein CTSGPTNEQFF.

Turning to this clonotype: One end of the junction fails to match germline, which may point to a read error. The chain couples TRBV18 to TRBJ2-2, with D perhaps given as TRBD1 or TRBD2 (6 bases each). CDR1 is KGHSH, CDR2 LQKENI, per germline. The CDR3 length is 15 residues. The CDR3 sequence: CAGSPPWGATGELFF. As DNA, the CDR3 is TGTGCCGGCTCACCACCGTGGGGGGCCACCGGGGAGCTGTTTTTT.

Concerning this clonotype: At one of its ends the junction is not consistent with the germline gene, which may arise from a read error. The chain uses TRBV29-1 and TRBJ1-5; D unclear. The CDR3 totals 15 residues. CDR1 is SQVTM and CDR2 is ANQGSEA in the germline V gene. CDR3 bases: TGTAGCGTTGGGGAAGACTCTAGTGGCTATCAGCCCCAGCATTTT. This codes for CSVGEDSSGYQPQHF. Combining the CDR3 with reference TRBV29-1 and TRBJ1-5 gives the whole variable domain SAVISQKPSRDICQRGTSLTIQCQVDSQVTMMFWYRQQPGQSLTLIATANQGSEATYESGFVIDKFPISRPNLTFSTLTVSNMSPEDSSIYLCSVGEDSSGYQPQHFGDGTRLSIL.

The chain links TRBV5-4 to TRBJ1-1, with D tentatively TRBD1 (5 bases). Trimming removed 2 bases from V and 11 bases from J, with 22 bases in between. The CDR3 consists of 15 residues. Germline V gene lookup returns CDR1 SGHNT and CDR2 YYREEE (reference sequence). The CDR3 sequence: CASSFDSREGDGAFF. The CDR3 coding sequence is TGTGCCAGCAGCTTCGATTCGAGGGAAGGGGATGGGGCTTTCTTT.

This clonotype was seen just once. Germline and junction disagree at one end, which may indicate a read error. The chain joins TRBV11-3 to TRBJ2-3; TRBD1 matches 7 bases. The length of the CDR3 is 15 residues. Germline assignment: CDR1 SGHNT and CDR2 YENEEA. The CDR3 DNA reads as TGTGCCAGGAGCCAAACAGGGGAGCGAGCAGATACGCAGTGTTTT. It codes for CARSQTGERADTQCF.

Written as DNA, the CDR3 is TGTGCCAGCAGCGTCGTGATGGAGACCCAGTACTTC. Amino acid sequence: CASSVVMETQYF. This chain joins TRBV28 and TRBJ2-5; D unresolved. The V gene's germline CDR1 is MDHEN and CDR2 SYDVKM. CDR3 size: 12 residues. Trimming left V 6 bases short and J 5 bases short, with 10 bases between.

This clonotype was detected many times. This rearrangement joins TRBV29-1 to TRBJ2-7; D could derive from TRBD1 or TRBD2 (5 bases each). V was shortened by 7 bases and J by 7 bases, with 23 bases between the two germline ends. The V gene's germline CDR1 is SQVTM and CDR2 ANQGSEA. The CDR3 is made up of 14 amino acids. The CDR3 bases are TGCAGCGCCCACCGCGGAGACGGGACGAGGGAGCAGTACTTC. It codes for CSAHRGDGTREQYF.

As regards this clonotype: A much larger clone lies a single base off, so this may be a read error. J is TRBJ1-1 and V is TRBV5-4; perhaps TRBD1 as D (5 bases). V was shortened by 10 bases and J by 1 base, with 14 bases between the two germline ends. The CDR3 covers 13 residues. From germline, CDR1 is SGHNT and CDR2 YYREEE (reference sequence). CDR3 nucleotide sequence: TGTGCCCGGGGGATGAGGGGGAACACTGAAGCTTTCTTT. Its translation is CARGMRGNTEAFF.

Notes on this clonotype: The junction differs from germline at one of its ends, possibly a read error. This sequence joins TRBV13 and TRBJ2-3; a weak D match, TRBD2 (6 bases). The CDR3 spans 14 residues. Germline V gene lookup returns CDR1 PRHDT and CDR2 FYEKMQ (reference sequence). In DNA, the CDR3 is TGCGCCAGCAGCATTAGCGGTTCCATAGATACGCAGTATTTT. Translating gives CASSISGSIDTQYF.

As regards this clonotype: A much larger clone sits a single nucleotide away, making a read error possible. CDR3 sequence: CASSFRGIEAFF. The CDR3 coding sequence is TGTGCCAGCAGCTTTCGGGGGATTGAAGCTTTCTTT. The chain links TRBV5-4 to TRBJ1-1, with D possibly TRBD1 on 5 matching bases. The CDR3 has 12 amino acids. Germline CDR1 is SGHNT and CDR2 is YYREEE (reference sequence). Between the trimmed V and J ends, which lost 2 bases and 7 bases, there was a span of 9 bases.

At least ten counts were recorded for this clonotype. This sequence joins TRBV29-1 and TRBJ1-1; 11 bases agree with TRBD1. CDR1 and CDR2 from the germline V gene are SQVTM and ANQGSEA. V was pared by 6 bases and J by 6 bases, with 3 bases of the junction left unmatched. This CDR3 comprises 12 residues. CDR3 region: CSVGQGAAEAFF. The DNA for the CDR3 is TGCAGCGTCGGACAGGGGGCCGCTGAAGCTTTCTTT.

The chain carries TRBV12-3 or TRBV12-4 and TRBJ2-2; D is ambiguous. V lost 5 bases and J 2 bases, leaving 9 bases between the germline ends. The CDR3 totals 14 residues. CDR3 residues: CASSNRPNTGELFF. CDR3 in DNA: TGTGCCAGCAGTAACCGGCCAAACACCGGGGAGCTGTTTTTT.